These 4 T cell receptor beta chains share one sample of origin, sequenced in a study of blood T cell repertoires in COVID-19. This table comes from immunoSEQ multiplex PCR, and its TCRdb copy is limited to in-frame clones, with some not included. The repertoire consists of approximately 97,000 clones, with 84% occurring once and the leading ten covering 4.5%. Sequencing was carried out using peripheral blood. The receptors were gathered from a human donor in a cohort sampled during active COVID-19.

V and J are TRBV18 and TRBJ1-1; D is perhaps TRBD1 (5 bases). Germline V gene data show CDR1 as KGHSH and CDR2 as LQKENI. The length of the CDR3 is 13 residues. V lost 8 bases and J lost 3, with 13 bases in between. CDR3 sequence (DNA): TGTGCCAGCGCCTTCAGGGCGGACACTGAAGCTTTCTTT. As protein: CASAFRADTEAFF.

The chain is built from TRBV4-2 and TRBJ2-1; 9 bases agree with TRBD1. The CDR3 has 17 residues. After removal of 0 bases from V and 2 bases from J, the junction contained 5 bases not matched to a gene. Germline V gene sequence: CDR1 LGHNA, CDR2 YNFKEQ. The CDR3 protein is CASSQDLRTGAYNEQFF. CDR3 DNA sequence: TGTGCCAGCAGCCAAGATCTTCGGACAGGGGCCTACAATGAGCAGTTCTTC.

The CDR3 sequence is CASSRGRSGGDLTAGELFF. The CDR3, as DNA: TGTGCCAGCAGCCGCGGGAGGAGCGGGGGGGACCTAACCGCCGGGGAGCTGTTTTTT. The V and J genes are TRBV4-2 and TRBJ2-2; TRBD2 matches 10 bases. This CDR3 comprises 19 residues. Germline CDR1 and CDR2: LGHNA and YNFKEQ. V dropped 4 bases and J dropped 6; count of bases not matched to a gene: 17.

CDR3 in DNA: TGTGCCACCAGTCCGGGCGGTATGGGCAGGGGGACCTACAATGAGCAGTTCTTC. Protein product: CATSPGGMGRGTYNEQFF. The chain couples TRBV24-1 to TRBJ2-1; TRBD1 matches at 7 bases. Trimming took 6 bases from V and 2 from J; bases not matched to a gene: 15. The CDR3 loop spans 18 amino acids. Germline V gene lookup returns CDR1 KGHDR and CDR2 SFDVKD.